This T cell receptor (beta chain) was obtained from a study of human T cells and chemical hapten exposure. Study-level findings and limits: Versus controls, expanded TCRs had significantly more large CDR3 similarity clusters.

Time point denoted: pre-sensitization, week 0. Treatment of the sample: therapeutic diphenylcyclopropenone sensitization with weekly scalp DPC. To note about this clonotype: As yet, its antigen is unknown.

The library tagged each cDNA molecule with unique molecular identifiers. TCRdb redid the calling of the RACE reads with MiXCR, one entry per CDR3 protein. The sample has about 80,000 distinct CDR3 sequences, around 15% seen once. The germline gives CDR1 LGHDT, CDR2 YNNKEL (reference sequence). The CDR3 runs 15 residues. J lost 5 bases, V lost 0 bases, and 3 bases had no gene match. This chain connects TRBV3-1 to TRBJ1-4; TRBD1 aligns across 7 bases. Here the sequenced sample was whole blood, taken in connection with sensitization to the hapten diphenylcyclopropenone (DPC). This sequence was found in a woman aged 45-65 years with alopecia areata. Some clones in this sample may be carry-over from other donors' samples. As DNA, the CDR3 is TGTGCCAGCAGCCAAGACGGGGACAGAAATGAAAAACTGTTTTTT. Translating it yields CASSQDGDRNEKLFF.